Below, 23 T cell receptor beta chains from the same sample are listed, as sequenced in a study of post-analysis software for immune sequencing data. These TCRs are of unknown antigen specificity. Study-level points and caveats: Patients had higher frequencies than controls of a handful of TRBV segments, including TRBV5-6, TRBV5-1 and TRBV20-1.

Sequencing libraries made from TCR beta cDNA carried unique molecular identifiers. TCRdb re-called the PCR reads with MiXCR, one entry per CDR3 protein. The table has about 210,000 distinct CDR3 sequences, 29% seen once. Material: blood. The receptor source for this set is a girl aged 2-17 years with multiple sclerosis.

This clonotype was seen at least ten times. This chain links TRBV20-1 with TRBJ2-7; 10 nucleotides line up with TRBD1. This CDR3 has 13 amino acids. The germline gives CDR1 DFQATT, CDR2 SNEGSKA (reference sequence). Losses at the gene ends were 6 bases for V and 3 bases for J; bases not matched to a gene: 5. DNA of the CDR3: TGCAGTGCGAGGACAGGGGGATACTACGAGCAGTACTTC. It specifies CSARTGGYYEQYF.

This chain links TRBV12-3 or TRBV12-4 with TRBJ1-5; TRBD1 aligns across 8 bases. This CDR3 spans 16 amino acids. V dropped 3 bases and J dropped 0; count of bases not matched to a gene: 4. In nucleotides, the CDR3 is TGTGCCAGCAGTTTGGTTCAGGGGGCTAGCAATCAGCCCCAGCATTTT. Amino acids: CASSLVQGASNQPQHF.

This chain joins TRBV7-9 and TRBJ1-1; the match to TRBD1 covers 8 bases. This CDR3 has 15 residues. The junction had 9 bases not matched to a gene; V was cut back by 5 bases and J by 4 bases. Germline CDR1 SEHNR, CDR2 FQNEAQ (reference sequence). Here the CDR3 DNA reads TGTGCCAGCAGCGAAGGACAGGGTTCCCGCACTGAAGCTTTCTTT. Translation: CASSEGQGSRTEAFF. Filled out from reference TRBV7-9 and TRBJ1-1, the complete variable domain reads DTGVSQNPRHKITKRGQNVTFRCDPISEHNRLYWYRQTLGQGPEFLTYFQNEAQLEKSRLLSDRFSAERPKGSFSTLEIQRTEQGDSAMYLCASSEGQGSRTEAFFGQGTRLTVV.

J is TRBJ2-5 and V is TRBV12-3 or TRBV12-4; 7 bases map to TRBD1. The CDR3 totals 14 residues. The junction had 5 bases not matched to a gene; V was cut back by 6 bases and J by 1 base. The CDR3: CASRWGTAQETQYF. In nucleotides, the CDR3 is TGTGCCAGCAGGTGGGGGACAGCCCAAGAGACCCAGTACTTC.

The chain couples TRBV14 to TRBJ1-2, with 7 bases matching TRBD1. Trimming took 0 bases from V and 0 from J; bases not matched to a gene: 1. CDR3 length: 15 amino acids. Germline V gives CDR1 SGHDN, CDR2 FVKESK. CDR3 residues: CASSQEGTANYGYTF. The CDR3 DNA sequence: TGTGCCAGCAGCCAAGAGGGGACAGCTAACTATGGCTACACCTTC.

V usage is TRBV7-9 and J usage is TRBJ2-4; possibly TRBD1 for D (6 bases). Germline V CDR1 and CDR2: SEHNR, FQNEAQ (reference sequence). This CDR3 is built from 15 residues. V gave up 6 bases and J gave up 7 bases, with 19 bases separating them. CDR3 coding DNA: TGTGCCAGCAGTCCGACAGGACTCCTGAGGAACATTCAGTACTTC. Residues: CASSPTGLLRNIQYF.

This clonotype was recorded a few times. For the CDR3, the DNA is TGTGCCAGCAGCCATTCCCCAGGGGTTAATCAGCCCCAGCATTTT. Protein sequence: CASSHSPGVNQPQHF. The rearrangement links TRBV4-2 to TRBJ1-5, with TRBD1 as a possible D gene (6 bases). CDR3 size: 15 residues. The V gene lost 3 bases and the J gene lost 4 bases, with 13 bases spanning the gap. Germline V CDR1 and CDR2: LGHNA, YNFKEQ.

This clonotype was counted ten times or more. This chain connects TRBV6-5 to TRBJ2-7; 9 bases align to TRBD1. The V and J ends lost 6 bases and 4 bases, in that order; junction bases with no gene match: 10. Germline assignment: CDR1 MNHEY and CDR2 SVGAGI. The CDR3 is 15 residues long. The CDR3, as DNA: TGTGCCAGCAGCCAATGGGTGGACAGGGGTTACGAGCAGTACTTC. This translates into CASSQWVDRGYEQYF.

This clonotype was counted ten times or more. CDR3: CASSKGQHTDTQYF. The CDR3 nucleotides read TGTGCCAGCAGCAAAGGACAGCACACAGATACGCAGTATTTT. The chain recombines TRBV2 with TRBJ2-3; D perhaps matches TRBD1 (6 bases). CDR1 SNHLY and CDR2 FYNNEI come from the germline V gene. The CDR3 extends over 14 amino acids. V lost 6 bases, J lost 2 bases, and 12 bases lay in between.

This clonotype was observed at least ten times. CDR3 residues: CASSRGRGSDFNQPQHF. The CDR3 DNA sequence: TGTGCCAGCAGCCGGGGCCGGGGATCTGACTTTAATCAGCCCCAGCATTTT. The chain recombines TRBV6-2 or TRBV6-3 with TRBJ1-5, with D perhaps matching TRBD1 (5 bases). CDR1 is MNHEY, CDR2 SVGEGT, per germline. Trimming shortened V by 6 bases and J by 4 bases, and 22 bases separated the two germline ends. The CDR3 spans 17 residues.

The genes are TRBV5-1 and TRBJ2-5; D is undetermined. There are 15 residues in the CDR3. Germline CDR1 and CDR2: SGHRS and YFSETQ. V lost 0 bases to trimming and J lost 5 bases, with 14 bases between them. As DNA, the CDR3 is TGCGCCAGCAGCTTGGTTGTTTCCGGAGAGGAGACCCAGTACTTC. It encodes CASSLVVSGEETQYF. Full variable domain (missing parts from reference TRBV5-1 and TRBJ2-5): KAGVTQTPRYLIKTRGQQVTLSCSPISGHRSVSWYQQTPGQGLQFLFEYFSETQRNKGNFPGRFSGRQFSNSRSEMNVSTLELGDSALYLCASSLVVSGEETQYFGPGTRLLVL.

This clonotype was seen ten or more times. This chain uses TRBV5-1 with TRBJ2-7; 8 nucleotides agree with TRBD2. From germline, CDR1 is SGHRS and CDR2 YFSETQ. This CDR3 is 13 amino acids long. Losses at the gene ends were 6 bases for V and 5 bases for J; bases not matched to a gene: 7. The CDR3: CASNGGESNEQYF. The CDR3 coding sequence is TGCGCCAGCAACGGGGGGGAGTCTAACGAGCAGTACTTC.

This clonotype was observed at least ten times. DNA for the CDR3: TGTGCCACCAGTAGCGGTGATCAGCCCCAGCATTTT. Translation: CATSSGDQPQHF. V gene TRBV24-1 combines with J gene TRBJ1-5; D ambiguous. The CDR3 consists of 12 residues. Per the germline V gene, CDR1 is KGHDR and CDR2 is SFDVKD. V lost 6 bases to trimming and J lost 5 bases, with 7 bases between them.

This rearrangement joins TRBV12-3 or TRBV12-4 to TRBJ2-5; D might be TRBD1 (5 bases). With 3 bases removed from V and 2 bases from J, the gap between germline ends came to 13 bases. The CDR3 runs to 15 residues. CDR3 DNA sequence: TGTGCCAGCAGTTTTGCAGGGTTTGGTCAAGAGACCCAGTACTTC. As protein: CASSFAGFGQETQYF.

J is TRBJ2-5 and V is TRBV20-1; 14 nucleotides line up with TRBD2. Unmatched junction bases numbered 10, after V lost 5 bases and J lost 5 bases. Germline-derived CDR1 and CDR2 are DFQATT and SNEGSKA (reference sequence). The CDR3 length is 16 residues. The CDR3 spells CSAGTSGRYVSETQYF. CDR3 DNA: TGCAGTGCTGGGACTAGCGGGAGATACGTATCGGAGACCCAGTACTTC.

The V and J genes are TRBV20-1 and TRBJ2-5; 12 bases agree with TRBD2. The J call is doubtful: the DNA matches TRBJ2-1 better. The V gene's germline CDR1 is DFQATT and CDR2 SNEGSKA (reference sequence). The CDR3 sequence is 14 residues long. This CDR3 reads CSARLAGGQETQFF. Written as DNA, the CDR3 is TGCAGTGCTAGACTAGCGGGGGGGCAAGAGACCCAGTTCTTC.

In this sample, this clonotype turned up a few times. One base away lies a much larger clone, so this may be a sequencing read error. The chain combines TRBV29-1 with TRBJ2-3; no reliable D call. Looked up from germline, CDR1 is SQVTM and CDR2 is ANQGSEA. V lost 3 bases and J 3 bases, leaving 7 bases between the germline ends. This CDR3 comprises 12 residues. CDR3 residues: CSVDQRTDTQYF. CDR3 DNA sequence: TGCAGCGTTGACCAGAGAACAGATACGCAGTATTTT.

This clonotype was seen once. A read error is possible here, since a much larger clone lies one base away. The chain is built from TRBV7-2 and TRBJ2-7; D gene ambiguous. This CDR3 is 12 amino acids long. Per germline, CDR1 SGHTA and CDR2 FQGNSA. DNA of the CDR3: TGTGCCGGCAGCTTAGTCTCTGGGGAGCAGTACTTC. It translates to CAGSLVSGEQYF.

This clonotype was observed many times. The CDR3, as DNA: TGCAGTGCCCACTGGACAGGGCCAGATACGCAGTATTTT. Translated, it gives CSAHWTGPDTQYF. V gene TRBV20-1 combines with J gene TRBJ2-3, with TRBD1 matching 8 bases. With 6 bases clipped from V and 4 bases from J, the junction kept 6 bases outside the gene matches. The CDR3 has 13 residues. The germline V gene has CDR1 DFQATT and CDR2 SNEGSKA (reference sequence).

This clonotype showed up just a few times. The chain combines TRBV11-2 with TRBJ1-5, with 7 bases aligning to TRBD1. CDR1 is SGHAT, CDR2 FQNNGV, per germline. The CDR3 consists of 16 residues. V gave up 1 base and J gave up 2 bases; unmatched junction bases: 5. CDR3 DNA: TGTGCCAGCAGCTTAGGAGGAGGGGGCGGCAATCAGCCCCAGCATTTT. As protein: CASSLGGGGGNQPQHF.

For this clonotype: With a much larger clone just one base away, this may be a read error. CDR3 region: CALSESTGTSGETDTQYF. The DNA for the CDR3 is TGTGCCCTCAGTGAGTCGACCGGGACTAGCGGGGAAACAGATACGCAGTATTTT. V gene TRBV10-3 combines with J gene TRBJ2-3; 13 bases map to TRBD2. This CDR3 contains 18 residues. Germline CDR1 is ENHRY and CDR2 is SYGVKD.

The CDR3 loop is CASSLAPDRATEAFF. In DNA, the CDR3 is TGCGCCAGCAGCTTGGCCCCGGACAGGGCAACTGAAGCTTTCTTT. The J gene is TRBJ1-1, the V gene TRBV5-1; 8 bases agree with TRBD1. CDR1 is SGHRS, CDR2 YFSETQ, per germline. The CDR3 is 15 amino acids. V was pared by 0 bases and J by 5 bases, with 6 bases of the junction left unmatched.

Many counts were recorded for this clonotype. The chain has TRBV12-3 or TRBV12-4 and TRBJ2-3, with a weak D call TRBD2 (5 bases). This CDR3 has 15 residues. The ends were cut back, 7 bases at V and 1 base at J, with 15 bases in the middle. Here the CDR3 reads CASIPSGGRTDTQYF. DNA for the CDR3: TGTGCCAGCATTCCGAGCGGAGGCCGCACAGATACGCAGTATTTT.